This T cell receptor (beta chain) came from a study of shared clonotypes between healthy human individuals. The wider study: CD4 naive and CD4 memory each took three plates per donor, while CD8 naive took two and CD8 memory one. Study results and limitations: Shared clonotypes across all four donors exceeded non-shared ones in generation probability.

V dropped 2 bases and J dropped 9 bases, with 13 bases sitting between them. The germline CDR1 and CDR2 sequences are MDHEN and SYDVKM. There are 13 residues in the CDR3. Replicate sorted-subset PCRs were loaded with around 0.2 ug DNA, 29,000 or so T cell genomes. In the original workflow: Without quality scores, immunoSEQ junctional reads could not be filtered like full-length reads. The table came from immunoSEQ multiplex PCR; TCRdb's copy has only in-frame clones and leaves some out. V, J and clone size derive from that table, while D and trimming were established from the DNA sequence. The table records about 800,000 clones, approximately 96% of them present only once. Concerning this clone: Its antigen is undetermined.

Naive CD8 populations comprised CD45RO-negative cells positively selected for CCR7, excluding terminally differentiated effector memory CD45RA+ cells. Sequenced input: naive CD8+ T cells sorted from blood. The clonotype originates from a man aged 25 to 40 in good health. This chain uses TRBV28 with TRBJ1-2, with D maybe TRBD1 (5 bases). The CDR3 region has the DNA TGTGCCAGCAGTTTAGAGGGGACCGATCGCTACACCTTC. Translating it yields CASSLEGTDRYTF.